The rows below give T cell receptor beta chains drawn from one sample of a study of T cell responses to AZD1222 COVID-19 vaccine. TCRdb's table, derived via immunoSEQ multiplex PCR, lists solely in-frame clones and lacks some. This sample carries approximately 110,000 clones, about 91% of them seen once, and the ten largest clones take approximately 5%. The sample consisted of peripheral blood, taken on day 0 of AZD1222 vaccination. All receptors come from an adult in good health. Both conserved end residues are part of each CDR3. Each record gives: D gene, V gene, J gene, clone size, CDR3 DNA, CDR3 protein. A D gene is named only where the DNA matches it firmly. Rows may omit the clone size; those that give it use once, few, many or a size class.

D: .; V: TRBV5-1; J: TRBJ2-3; size: .; DNA: TGCGCCAGCAGCTTGGTCGGGAGCGACCCGCAGTATTTT; CDR3: CASSLVGSDPQYF
D: .; V: TRBV9; J: TRBJ1-4; size: .; DNA: TGTGCCAGCAGCGTAGACGGGCGTGCAACTAATGAAAAACTGTTTTTT; CDR3: CASSVDGRATNEKLFF
D: TRBD2; V: TRBV5-1; J: TRBJ2-3; size: .; DNA: TGCGCCAGCAGCCGGAAGCGGGGGAGCACAGATACGCAGTATTTT; CDR3: CASSRKRGSTDTQYF
D: .; V: TRBV12-3/TRBV12-4; J: TRBJ2-3; size: .; DNA: TGTGCCAGCAGTCCCGGCCTGGGGGCATCGCAGTATTTT; CDR3: CASSPGLGASQYF
D: TRBD2; V: TRBV10-3; J: TRBJ2-3; size: .; DNA: TGTGCCGCTGGGGGGGTTGCAGATACGCAGTATTTT; CDR3: CAAGGVADTQYF
D: .; V: TRBV9; J: TRBJ1-1; size: .; DNA: TGTGCCAGCAGCCCAGAAAGGGCTTTCTTT; CDR3: CASSPERAFF
D: TRBD2; V: TRBV6-5; J: TRBJ2-6; size: .; DNA: TGTGCCAGCAGTTACGGGGGGGTCGGGGCCAACGTCCTGACTTTC; CDR3: CASSYGGVGANVLTF
D: TRBD1; V: TRBV6-2/TRBV6-3; J: TRBJ1-1; size: .; DNA: TGTGCCAGCAGCCGACAGGGGGAGGTCACTGAAGCTTTCTTT; CDR3: CASSRQGEVTEAFF
D: TRBD1; V: TRBV19; J: TRBJ1-6; size: .; DNA: TGTGCCAGTAGTGTCGGACAGGTGAATTCACCCCTCCACTTT; CDR3: CASSVGQVNSPLHF
D: .; V: TRBV6-5; J: TRBJ1-6; size: .; DNA: TGTGCCAGCAAGACAGGCTCCTATAATTCACCCCTCCACTTT; CDR3: CASKTGSYNSPLHF
D: TRBD1; V: TRBV29-1; J: TRBJ1-2; size: .; DNA: TGCAGCGTTACCCCGGGACAGGGGGATGGCTACACCTTC; CDR3: CSVTPGQGDGYTF
D: .; V: TRBV19; J: TRBJ2-2; size: .; DNA: TGTGCCAGTAGGTCCCGGGACCTGAACACCGGGGAGCTGTTTTTT; CDR3: CASRSRDLNTGELFF
D: TRBD2; V: TRBV3-1/TRBV3-2; J: TRBJ2-3; size: .; DNA: TGTGCCAGCAGCCAGAGGGGACTAGCGGGGGGTCCTTTCACAGATACGCAGTATTTT; CDR3: CASSQRGLAGGPFTDTQYF
D: .; V: TRBV4-3; J: TRBJ2-3; size: .; DNA: TGCGCCAGCAGCCAAAGGGACGCAGATACGCAGTATTTT; CDR3: CASSQRDADTQYF
D: .; V: TRBV4-2; J: TRBJ1-2; size: few; DNA: TGTGCCAGCAGCCAAGAGGGACGGGGAAGAGGCTACACCTTC; CDR3: CASSQEGRGRGYTF
D: .; V: TRBV5-1; J: TRBJ1-4; size: .; DNA: TGCGCCAGCAGCCTACGCGCGACTAATGAAAAACTGTTTTTT; CDR3: CASSLRATNEKLFF
D: .; V: TRBV11-2; J: TRBJ1-5; size: .; DNA: TGTGCCAGCAGCCTCGGGGATCATCAGCCCCAGCATTTT; CDR3: CASSLGDHQPQHF
D: .; V: TRBV10-3; J: TRBJ2-2; size: .; DNA: TGTGCCATCAGTAGTATCCGGGCTACGAACACCGGGGAGCTGTTTTTT; CDR3: CAISSIRATNTGELFF
D: .; V: TRBV19; J: TRBJ1-1; size: .; DNA: TGTGCCAGTAGTTTGGACGGCCGCGAGGCTTTCTTT; CDR3: CASSLDGREAFF
D: .; V: TRBV10-2; J: TRBJ1-3; size: .; DNA: TGCGCCAGCTCGAGGGGGTTGGATGGAAACACCATATATTTT; CDR3: CASSRGLDGNTIYF
D: .; V: TRBV19; J: TRBJ2-3; size: .; DNA: TGTGCCAGTAAGAAGACAGGAGTGAGCACAGATACGCAGTATTTT; CDR3: CASKKTGVSTDTQYF
D: .; V: TRBV6-2/TRBV6-3; J: TRBJ2-2; size: .; DNA: TGTGCCAGCAGTTTCTGGGACACCGGGGAGCTGTTTTTT; CDR3: CASSFWDTGELFF
D: TRBD2; V: TRBV5-4; J: TRBJ2-7; size: once; DNA: TGTGCCAGCAGTCCGCAGCGGGATCGATCGGCGGGCGAGCAGTACTTC; CDR3: CASSPQRDRSAGEQYF
D: TRBD1; V: TRBV7-2; J: TRBJ2-7; size: .; DNA: TGTGCCAGCAGCTGGGGACAGGCGAACGAGCAGTACTTC; CDR3: CASSWGQANEQYF
D: TRBD2; V: TRBV5-1; J: TRBJ2-1; size: .; DNA: TGCGCCAGCAGCTTGGTGCGGGGGGACTACAATGAGCAGTTCTTC; CDR3: CASSLVRGDYNEQFF
D: .; V: TRBV7-9; J: TRBJ1-2; size: many; DNA: TGTGCCAGCAGCTTAGGGGGGTCGATCCGCTCAAGTGGCTACACCTTC; CDR3: CASSLGGSIRSSGYTF
D: .; V: TRBV4-3; J: TRBJ2-1; size: few; DNA: TGCGCCAGCAGCCAAGTAATAGGGGGGTATGAGCAGTTCTTC; CDR3: CASSQVIGGYEQFF
D: .; V: TRBV5-1; J: TRBJ2-1; size: .; DNA: TGCGCCAGCAGCTTGACAGGGGAGGCCTACAATGAGCAGTTCTTC; CDR3: CASSLTGEAYNEQFF
D: TRBD1; V: TRBV6-5; J: TRBJ1-4; size: .; DNA: TGTGCCAGCAGTTCCGATAGCGGGACAGGGTTCGAAAAACTGTTTTTT; CDR3: CASSSDSGTGFEKLFF
D: TRBD1; V: TRBV4-3; J: TRBJ1-5; size: .; DNA: TGCGCCAGCAGCCAAGTAACAGGGGGGAATCAGCCCCAGCATTTT; CDR3: CASSQVTGGNQPQHF
D: .; V: TRBV14; J: TRBJ2-1; size: .; DNA: TGTGCCAGCAGCCAAGATCGGGTTTCGCAGTTCTTC; CDR3: CASSQDRVSQFF
D: TRBD1; V: TRBV12-3/TRBV12-4; J: TRBJ1-2; size: .; DNA: TGTGCCAGCAGTTTAGCTTTGGGGACAGGGGACTTC; CDR3: CASSLALGTGDF
D: .; V: TRBV19; J: TRBJ2-6; size: .; DNA: TGTGCCAGTAGTATAGATCATGAGGGGTACTCTGGGGCCAACGTCCTGACTTTC; CDR3: CASSIDHEGYSGANVLTF
D: .; V: TRBV18; J: TRBJ1-4; size: .; DNA: TGTGCCAGCTCACCTGCCAGGGTGGTAACTAATGAAAAACTGTTTTTT; CDR3: CASSPARVVTNEKLFF
D: .; V: TRBV10-3; J: TRBJ1-2; size: .; DNA: TGTGCCATCACGTGGCGCCCGGACGGTAGGGGCTACACCTTC; CDR3: CAITWRPDGRGYTF
D: .; V: TRBV7-2; J: TRBJ1-2; size: .; DNA: TGTGCCAGCAGCTTAGGTCTCCGGGCGGCTAACTATGGCTACACCTTC; CDR3: CASSLGLRAANYGYTF
D: TRBD1; V: TRBV28; J: TRBJ1-5; size: .; DNA: TGTGCCAATTCACAGGGGGCAGGCAATCAGCCCCAGCATTTT; CDR3: CANSQGAGNQPQHF
D: .; V: TRBV5-1; J: TRBJ1-2; size: .; DNA: TGCGCCAGCAGCTTGGACAGCTATGGCTACACCTTC; CDR3: CASSLDSYGYTF
D: TRBD1; V: TRBV2; J: TRBJ1-1; size: .; DNA: TGTGCCAGCACTAACAGGGGCCAGAACACTGAAGCTTTCTTT; CDR3: CASTNRGQNTEAFF
D: .; V: TRBV5-1; J: TRBJ2-3; size: .; DNA: TGCGCCAGCAGCTTAGGGGGGTTCACAGATACGCAGTATTTT; CDR3: CASSLGGFTDTQYF
D: .; V: TRBV7-2; J: TRBJ1-6; size: .; DNA: TGTGCCAGCAGCTCCTCCCCTAATTCACCCCTCCACTTT; CDR3: CASSSSPNSPLHF
D: .; V: TRBV4-3; J: TRBJ1-1; size: once; DNA: TGCGCCAGCAGCCAAGACGATTTCTCGGGGGCTGAAGCTTTCTTT; CDR3: CASSQDDFSGAEAFF
D: TRBD1; V: TRBV6-5; J: TRBJ2-7; size: .; DNA: TGTGCCAGCAGTTACTCCCGACAGGGGTCCTACGAGCAGTACTTC; CDR3: CASSYSRQGSYEQYF
D: .; V: TRBV6-5; J: TRBJ2-7; size: .; DNA: TGTGCCAGCAGTTTCGTGGGACGGGACGAGCAGTACTTC; CDR3: CASSFVGRDEQYF
D: TRBD1; V: TRBV9; J: TRBJ1-6; size: .; DNA: TGTGCCAGCAGCGCTCAGGGGGCGCGCGCCTATAATTCACCCCTCCACTTT; CDR3: CASSAQGARAYNSPLHF
D: TRBD1; V: TRBV24-1; J: TRBJ2-5; size: .; DNA: TGTGCCACCAGTGAGCCGGGACAGGGGTTGGAGACCCAGTACTTC; CDR3: CATSEPGQGLETQYF
D: .; V: TRBV28; J: TRBJ2-7; size: few; DNA: TGTGCCAGCACACAATGGAAGGAGCAGTACTTC; CDR3: CASTQWKEQYF
D: .; V: TRBV6-6; J: TRBJ1-2; size: few; DNA: TGTGCCAGCAGTCAGGGCGGCTACACCTTC; CDR3: CASSQGGYTF
D: TRBD2; V: TRBV9; J: TRBJ2-1; size: .; DNA: TGTGCCAGCAGCCCAGGACTAGCGGGTAACAATGAGCAGTTCTTC; CDR3: CASSPGLAGNNEQFF
D: .; V: TRBV2; J: TRBJ1-5; size: .; DNA: TGTGCCAGCGACCGGGACAACAATCAGCCCCAGCATTTT; CDR3: CASDRDNNQPQHF
D: .; V: TRBV19; J: TRBJ1-1; size: .; DNA: TGTGCCAGTAGTCCTGGTGAGCTGGCTGAAGCTTTCTTT; CDR3: CASSPGELAEAFF
D: .; V: TRBV6-5; J: TRBJ1-1; size: .; DNA: TGTGCCAGCAGGAGGAGGGTGTCGACTGAAGCTTTCTTT; CDR3: CASRRRVSTEAFF
D: .; V: TRBV7-9; J: TRBJ2-1; size: .; DNA: TGTGCCAGCAGCCTACTAGCCCCAGGGAACAATGAGCAGTTCTTC; CDR3: CASSLLAPGNNEQFF
D: TRBD1; V: TRBV4-3; J: TRBJ1-4; size: once; DNA: TGCGCCAGCAGCCACGGACAGGGACCTGAAAAACTGTTTTTT; CDR3: CASSHGQGPEKLFF
D: TRBD2; V: TRBV3-1/TRBV3-2; J: TRBJ2-3; size: .; DNA: TGTGCCAGCAGCCTTCCTCCGGCGGGGGGGGCAGATACGCAGTATTTT; CDR3: CASSLPPAGGADTQYF
D: TRBD1; V: TRBV12-5; J: TRBJ1-5; size: .; DNA: TGTGCTAGTGTCTTGGGACAGAGCAATCAGCCCCAGCATTTT; CDR3: CASVLGQSNQPQHF
D: .; V: TRBV7-2; J: TRBJ2-7; size: .; DNA: TGTGCCAGCAGCTTAGCGGGGGGCCAGACCTACGAGCAGTACTTC; CDR3: CASSLAGGQTYEQYF
D: .; V: TRBV11-2; J: TRBJ2-7; size: .; DNA: TGTGCCAGCAGCTTGACTTACGAGCAGTACTTC; CDR3: CASSLTYEQYF